A single sample gave rise to the 14 T cell receptor beta chains below, sequenced in a study of CD8 T cells in ankylosing spondylitis. The study, taken as a whole, reports: In ankylosing spondylitis blood, a motif of seven to nine highly homologous TCR beta variants appeared characteristic.

No antigens are known for them. TCRdb itself ran the 5' RACE reads through MiXCR, one entry per CDR3 protein. The sample yields about 220,000 distinct CDR3 sequences, 6% to 8.5% seen once. Input material: blood, either unsorted or a sorted T cell fraction (not recorded which). The source of these receptors is a male donor with ankylosing spondylitis.

At least ten counts were recorded for this clonotype. The CDR3 DNA sequence: TGTGCCAGCAGCTTAGTGTTTTCTGGGGGAGAGACCCAGTACTTC. Amino acids: CASSLVFSGGETQYF. This rearrangement joins TRBV7-6 to TRBJ2-5; D tentatively reads TRBD1 or TRBD2 (5 bases each). The germline gives CDR1 SGHVS, CDR2 FNYEAQ. V gave up 1 base and J gave up 4 bases, with 13 bases separating them. The CDR3 is made up of 15 amino acids.

In its sample, this clonotype was seen many times. The rearrangement links TRBV11-2 to TRBJ1-1, with D hard to call. The germline V and J ends were trimmed by 1 base and 5 bases, with 11 bases remaining between them. The CDR3 is 14 residues long. CDR1 is SGHAT, CDR2 FQNNGV, per germline. CDR3 coding DNA: TGTGCCAGCAGCTTAGGTCCGACTTGGACTGAAGCTTTCTTT. Translating it yields CASSLGPTWTEAFF.

This clonotype was seen many times. J is TRBJ2-2 and V is TRBV6-1, with D perhaps matching TRBD1 or TRBD2 (5 bases each). Trimming cost V 8 bases and J 0 bases, with 10 bases left between them. Germline V gene data show CDR1 as MNHNS and CDR2 as SASEGT. The CDR3 length is 14 residues. The CDR3, as DNA: TGTGCCAGCGGGGCGGGCCCGAACACCGGGGAGCTGTTTTTT. Protein sequence: CASGAGPNTGELFF.

This clonotype has more than one count but fewer than ten. The J gene is TRBJ2-1, the V gene TRBV4-2; TRBD2 matches at 11 bases. Germline V gene sequence: CDR1 LGHNA, CDR2 YNFKEQ. V shed 4 bases, J shed 9 bases, and the junction held 11 bases outside the gene matches. CDR3 length equals 16 residues. CDR3 amino acids: CASSLRTSGSGFEQFF. CDR3 sequence (DNA): TGTGCCAGCAGCCTCCGAACTAGCGGGAGCGGCTTTGAGCAGTTCTTC.

This clonotype was seen many times. The rearrangement uses TRBV7-2 and TRBJ2-7; possibly TRBD1 for D (6 bases). The CDR3 has 13 amino acids. The V end was cut by 2 bases, the J end by 11 bases, with 16 bases between. CDR1 is SGHTA, CDR2 FQGNSA, per germline. The CDR3, as DNA: TGTGCCAGCAGCTTAATCACGATGGGGGACAAGTACTTC. Translated, it gives CASSLITMGDKYF.

This clonotype was seen repeatedly, ten times or more. This sequence joins TRBV7-9 and TRBJ1-2; D ambiguous. With 6 bases removed from V and 3 bases from J, the gap between germline ends came to 5 bases. The CDR3 is made up of 11 amino acids. Germline-derived CDR1 and CDR2 are SEHNR and FQNEAQ (reference sequence). CDR3 nucleotides: TGTGCCAGCAGTCTCGACTATGGCTACACCTTC. This codes for CASSLDYGYTF.

The chain recombines TRBV7-2 with TRBJ2-5; 12 positions agree with TRBD2. This CDR3 has 17 residues. The ends lost 0 bases at V and 3 bases at J; junction bases unmatched: 5. Germline assignment: CDR1 SGHTA and CDR2 FQGNSA. As DNA, the CDR3 is TGTGCCAGCAGCTTAGCCCGACTAGCGGGGGAGGAAGAGACCCAGTACTTC. Residues: CASSLARLAGEEETQYF.

The V call is TRBV4-3, the J call TRBJ1-2; a possible D gene is TRBD1 (5 bases). Trimming took off 0 bases at V and 3 bases at J, with 17 bases between the two ends. The CDR3 has 17 residues. Germline V gene data show CDR1 as LGHNA and CDR2 as YSLEER. The CDR3 DNA is TGCGCCAGCAGCCAAGATAGGACACTAGGCCCCTACTATGGCTACACCTTC. It codes for CASSQDRTLGPYYGYTF.

The J gene is TRBJ1-5, the V gene TRBV4-3, with unresolved D. The CDR3 consists of 15 residues. Germline CDR1 is LGHNA and CDR2 is YSLEER. Deletions cut 0 bases from V and 3 bases from J, with 9 bases between. CDR3 bases: TGCGCCAGCAGCCAAGACAGGAGTCTCAATCAGCCCCAGCATTTT. This gives the protein CASSQDRSLNQPQHF.

This clonotype occurred many times. V usage is TRBV7-9 and J usage is TRBJ2-1; TRBD1 agrees at 10 bases. Germline-derived CDR1 and CDR2 are SEHNR and FQNEAQ (reference sequence). The CDR3 has 15 residues. After removal of 4 bases from V and 10 bases from J, the junction contained 10 bases not matched to a gene. The CDR3 DNA follows: TGTGCCAGCAGCTCCTCCGGGACAGGGGAATACGAGCAGTTCTTC. Encoded protein: CASSSSGTGEYEQFF.

Ten or more counts support this clonotype. The V gene is TRBV19, the J gene TRBJ2-1; 11 bases are shared with TRBD2. Germline CDR1 LNHDA, CDR2 SQIVND (reference sequence). V lost 7 bases, J lost 6 bases, and 14 bases stayed unmatched. The CDR3 spans 17 residues. The CDR3 DNA sequence: TGTGCCAGTACCGAACCCCGACTAGCGGGAACCGTCAATGAGCAGTTCTTC. Its protein is CASTEPRLAGTVNEQFF.

This clonotype was counted between two and nine times. The chain is built from TRBV11-2 and TRBJ1-2; D is uncertain. V shed 3 bases and J shed 4 bases, with 12 bases lying between them. This CDR3 spans 14 amino acids. CDR1 is SGHAT and CDR2 is FQNNGV in the germline V gene. The CDR3 nucleotides read TGTGCCAGCAGCTTCGCCGAGACGGGCTATGGCTACACCTTC. It translates to CASSFAETGYGYTF.

In this sample, this clonotype turned up many times. This sequence joins TRBV5-1 and TRBJ1-2, with a weak D call TRBD1 (5 bases). Trimming left V 1 base short and J 0 bases short, with 13 bases between. This CDR3 spans 16 amino acids. Germline values: CDR1 SGHRS, CDR2 YFSETQ. The DNA of the CDR3 is TGCGCCAGCAGCTTGCAGTCGCAGGGTACTAACTATGGCTACACCTTC. This sequence encodes CASSLQSQGTNYGYTF.

The sample holds a few counts of this clonotype. The rearrangement uses TRBV4-3 and TRBJ1-4; tentatively, D is TRBD1 (5 bases). V lost 3 bases and J 5 bases, leaving 16 bases between the germline ends. Germline V gene sequence: CDR1 LGHNA, CDR2 YSLEER. This CDR3 is built from 16 residues. The CDR3 loop reads CASSQARDRGNEKLFF. The DNA for the CDR3 is TGCGCCAGCAGCCAGGCCCGGGATCGGGGGAATGAAAAACTGTTTTTT.